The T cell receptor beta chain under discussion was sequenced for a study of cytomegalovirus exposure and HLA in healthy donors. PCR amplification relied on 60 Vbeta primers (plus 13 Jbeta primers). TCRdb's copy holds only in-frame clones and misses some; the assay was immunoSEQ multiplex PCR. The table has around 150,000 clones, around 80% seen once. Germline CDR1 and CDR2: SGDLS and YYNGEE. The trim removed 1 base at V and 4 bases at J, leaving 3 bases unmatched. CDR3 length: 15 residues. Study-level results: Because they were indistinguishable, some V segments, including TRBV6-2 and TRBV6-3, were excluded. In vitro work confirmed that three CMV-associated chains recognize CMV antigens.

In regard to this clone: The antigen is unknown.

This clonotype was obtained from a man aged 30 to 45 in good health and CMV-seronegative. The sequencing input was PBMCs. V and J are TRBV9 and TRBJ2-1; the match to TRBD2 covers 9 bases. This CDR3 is CASSVSGLAYNEQFF. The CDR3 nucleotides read TGTGCCAGCAGCGTATCCGGACTAGCGTACAATGAGCAGTTCTTC.